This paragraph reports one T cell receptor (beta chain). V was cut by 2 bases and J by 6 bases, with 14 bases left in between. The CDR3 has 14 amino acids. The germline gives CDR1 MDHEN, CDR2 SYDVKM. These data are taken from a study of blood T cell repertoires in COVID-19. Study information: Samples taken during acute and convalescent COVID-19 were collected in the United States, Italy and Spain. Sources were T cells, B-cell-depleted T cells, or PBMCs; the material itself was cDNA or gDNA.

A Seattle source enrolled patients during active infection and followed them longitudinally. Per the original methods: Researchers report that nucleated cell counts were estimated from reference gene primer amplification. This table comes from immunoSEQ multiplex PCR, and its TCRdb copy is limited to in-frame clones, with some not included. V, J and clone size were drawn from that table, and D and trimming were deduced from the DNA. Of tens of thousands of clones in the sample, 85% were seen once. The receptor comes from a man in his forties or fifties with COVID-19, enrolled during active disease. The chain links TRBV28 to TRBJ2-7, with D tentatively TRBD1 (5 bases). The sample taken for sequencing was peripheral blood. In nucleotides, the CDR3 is TGTGCCAGCAGTTTACTTCGTCAGGGCAGCGAGCAGTACTTC. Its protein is CASSLLRQGSEQYF.